The 28 T cell receptor beta chains reported below all come from one sample, sequenced in a study of shared clonotypes between healthy human individuals. Profiling relied on immunoSEQ multiplex PCR, and the TCRdb table lists in-frame clones only, not all of them. The sample yields some 2.1 million clones, 85% to 95% seen once. CD45RO-negative, CCR7-selected cells formed the naive CD8 fraction, which excluded terminally differentiated effector memory CD45RA+ cells. Sequencing used naive CD8+ T cells from PBMCs. The receptors here all came from a man aged 18-30 years in good health. Some clones in this sample may be carry-over from other donors' samples.

This clone was counted only a few times. J is TRBJ1-1 and V is TRBV7-9; no clear D. The CDR3 length is 11 residues. Germline V CDR1 and CDR2: SEHNR, FQNEAQ (reference sequence). Between the trimmed V and J ends, which lost 5 bases and 6 bases, there was a span of 7 bases. CDR3 amino acids: CASSRIPEAFF. As DNA, the CDR3 is TGTGCCAGCAGCCGTATACCTGAAGCTTTCTTT.

The chain combines TRBV9 with TRBJ2-2; 9 bases line up with TRBD2. This CDR3 region has 16 residues. V was pared by 6 bases and J by 5 bases, with 11 bases of the junction left unmatched. From germline, CDR1 is SGDLS and CDR2 YYNGEE. The CDR3, as DNA: TGTGCCAGCACGTTAACGGGGCTAGCGGGAACCGGGGAGCTGTTTTTT. Encoded protein: CASTLTGLAGTGELFF.

The chain is built from TRBV4-1 and TRBJ2-7, with D perhaps matching TRBD1 or TRBD2 (5 bases each). The ends were cut back, 0 bases at V and 3 bases at J, with 12 bases in the middle. The length of the CDR3 is 15 residues. Looked up from germline, CDR1 is MGHRA and CDR2 is YSYEKL. Here the CDR3 reads CASSQEEAGNYEQYF. DNA for the CDR3: TGCGCCAGCAGCCAAGAGGAGGCAGGGAACTACGAGCAGTACTTC.

The genes are TRBV5-1 and TRBJ2-1; 7 bases agree with TRBD1. The CDR3 runs to 13 residues. V was pared by 4 bases and J by 6 bases, with 4 bases of the junction left unmatched. Germline-derived CDR1 and CDR2 are SGHRS and YFSETQ. CDR3 sequence: CASSVDRANEQFF. The DNA for the CDR3 is TGCGCCAGCAGCGTAGACAGGGCCAATGAGCAGTTCTTC.

CDR3 loop: CASSLPFTDTQYF. The CDR3 DNA sequence: TGTGCCAGCAGTTTACCTTTCACAGATACGCAGTATTTT. The rearrangement links TRBV27 to TRBJ2-3; D remains unclear. Germline loops: CDR1 MNHEY, CDR2 SMNVEV (reference sequence). Trimming took 2 bases from V and 2 from J, leaving 5 bases between them. CDR3 length: 13 residues.

V is TRBV27 and J is TRBJ2-1; the match to TRBD2 covers 8 bases. Germline CDR1 is MNHEY and CDR2 is SMNVEV (reference sequence). This CDR3 contains 20 residues. Germline trimming cut 3 bases from V and 8 bases from J; bases unmatched to any gene: 24. The DNA for the CDR3 is TGTGCCAGCAGTTTCAGCCTTACGACCGAGACTAGCGCTACCACTGATGAGCAGTTCTTC. Translating gives CASSFSLTTETSATTDEQFF.

V is TRBV27 and J is TRBJ2-3; D tentatively reads TRBD1 or TRBD2 (6 bases each). Per the germline V gene, CDR1 is MNHEY and CDR2 is SMNVEV (reference sequence). This CDR3 is built from 13 residues. The V end was cut by 6 bases, the J end by 5 bases, with 12 bases between. The CDR3 nucleotides are TGTGCCAGCAGGGAGGGACATCTAGATACGCAGTATTTT. The encoded protein is CASREGHLDTQYF.

As DNA, the CDR3 is TGTGCCAGCAGTACACTCACTAGCGGGAGCCGGTCCCACGAGCAGTACTTC. This translates into CASSTLTSGSRSHEQYF. The chain couples TRBV27 to TRBJ2-7; TRBD2 agrees at 11 bases. The CDR3 has 17 amino acids. Per germline, CDR1 MNHEY and CDR2 SMNVEV (reference sequence). With V trimmed by 5 bases and J by 5 bases, 14 bases remained unmatched.

V is TRBV28 and J is TRBJ2-7; possibly TRBD2 for D (5 bases). This CDR3 spans 14 amino acids. CDR1 is MDHEN and CDR2 is SYDVKM in the germline V gene. V gave up 1 base and J gave up 7 bases, with 14 bases separating them. The CDR3 DNA is TGTGCCAGCAGTTTATACGGGGAGACGGCAGAGCAGTACTTC. The encoded protein is CASSLYGETAEQYF.

This clone was detected only a few times. V is TRBV19 and J is TRBJ1-1, with D perhaps matching TRBD1 (5 bases). The length of the CDR3 is 14 residues. Germline-derived CDR1 and CDR2 are LNHDA and SQIVND (reference sequence). The CDR3 sequence: CVARLGPRSTEAFF. The CDR3, as DNA: TGTGTCGCGAGGCTGGGGCCCAGGAGCACTGAAGCTTTCTTT.

The DNA for the CDR3 is TGTGCCAGCAGCGTAGACGGGCAGGGTCAGAACTATGGCTACACCTTC. Translating it yields CASSVDGQGQNYGYTF. The rearrangement links TRBV9 to TRBJ1-2; TRBD1 is a possible D gene (5 bases). Between the trimmed V and J ends, which lost 0 bases and 2 bases, there was a span of 14 bases. Germline V gene lookup returns CDR1 SGDLS and CDR2 YYNGEE. The CDR3 length is 16 residues.

The rearrangement links TRBV15 to TRBJ2-5, with D unresolved. The V gene's germline CDR1 is LNHNV and CDR2 YYDKDF (reference sequence). The CDR3 is made up of 13 amino acids. With 1 base removed from V and 4 bases from J, the gap between germline ends came to 7 bases. In DNA, the CDR3 is TGTGCCACCAGCAGAGGGCCAGGAGAGACCCAGTACTTC. Translation gives CATSRGPGETQYF.

The V call is TRBV27, the J call TRBJ2-1, with 11 bases matching TRBD2. This CDR3 is 17 amino acids long. Germline CDR1 and CDR2: MNHEY and SMNVEV (reference sequence). With V trimmed by 1 base and J by 7 bases, 9 bases remained unmatched. CDR3 amino acids: CASSLFGLAGGWNEQFF. The CDR3 DNA is TGTGCCAGCAGTTTATTCGGGCTAGCGGGAGGATGGAATGAGCAGTTCTTC.

CDR3 nucleotides: TGTGCCAGCAGAACCGGAGGAGGGCACACTGAAGCTTTCTTT. Translating gives CASRTGGGHTEAFF. This sequence joins TRBV27 and TRBJ1-1, with unresolved D. This CDR3 spans 14 amino acids. In germline, CDR1 is MNHEY, CDR2 SMNVEV (reference sequence). Trimming pared 6 bases from V and 3 bases from J, leaving 14 bases between.

The J gene is TRBJ1-2, the V gene TRBV7-9; perhaps TRBD1 as D (6 bases). Germline loops: CDR1 SEHNR, CDR2 FQNEAQ (reference sequence). V lost 7 bases, J lost 6 bases, and 18 bases lay in between. The CDR3 covers 14 residues. The CDR3 loop is CASTSSGGGDGYTF. DNA of the CDR3: TGTGCCAGCACCTCGAGTGGAGGGGGAGATGGCTACACCTTC.

This chain links TRBV27 with TRBJ2-3, with 9 bases that match TRBD2. Germline V gives CDR1 MNHEY, CDR2 SMNVEV (reference sequence). Germline trimming cut 2 bases from V and 5 bases from J; bases unmatched to any gene: 17. The CDR3 totals 19 residues. CDR3 protein: CASSLSRWTSELPGDTQYF. CDR3 in DNA: TGTGCCAGCAGTTTAAGTCGGTGGACTAGCGAGCTCCCGGGAGATACGCAGTATTTT.

This clone was observed a single time. The chain is built from TRBV4-2 and TRBJ1-1; the D gene is possibly TRBD1 (6 bases). Trimming left V 4 bases short and J 3 bases short, with 21 bases between. CDR3 length: 17 amino acids. Germline CDR1 LGHNA, CDR2 YNFKEQ. CDR3 nucleotide sequence: TGTGCCAGCAGCCTCTTCGGGGGCGTAAGGGCGGACACTGAAGCTTTCTTT. Protein: CASSLFGGVRADTEAFF.

As for this clone: Distinct nucleotide sequences in the sample also encode this CDR3. The rearrangement joins TRBV5-4 to TRBJ1-1; a weak D match, TRBD1 (5 bases). Germline assignment: CDR1 SGHNT and CDR2 YYREEE (reference sequence). The CDR3 loop spans 14 amino acids. V was clipped by 4 bases and J by 0 bases, with 10 bases between them. The CDR3 nucleotides are TGTGCCAGCAGCCTAGCAGGGATGAACACTGAAGCTTTCTTT. It codes for CASSLAGMNTEAFF.

The gene calls are TRBV5-1 and TRBJ2-1; D is perhaps TRBD2 (6 bases). This CDR3 comprises 13 residues. V lost 0 bases to trimming and J lost 7 bases, with 8 bases between them. Looked up from germline, CDR1 is SGHRS and CDR2 is YFSETQ. In nucleotides, the CDR3 is TGCGCCAGCAGCTTGGTCCGGGGGAATGAGCAGTTCTTC. Protein sequence: CASSLVRGNEQFF.

The rearrangement uses TRBV4-3 and TRBJ2-2; D ambiguous. The CDR3 consists of 15 residues. The germline CDR1 and CDR2 sequences are LGHNA and YSLEER. V gave up 2 bases and J gave up 1 base, with 8 bases separating them. In DNA, the CDR3 is TGCGCCAGCAGCCAATACAGCTTGAACACCGGGGAGCTGTTTTTT. Protein product: CASSQYSLNTGELFF.

The chain employs TRBV15 and TRBJ2-7, with D hard to call. CDR1 is LNHNV, CDR2 YYDKDF, per germline (reference sequence). The V and J ends lost 6 bases and 2 bases respectively, with 5 bases between them. The CDR3 runs 11 residues. The CDR3 loop reads CATSGPYEQYF. The CDR3 nucleotides read TGTGCCACCAGTGGACCCTACGAGCAGTACTTC.

The CDR3 sequence is CASSPRDKSPYNEQFF. DNA for the CDR3: TGTGCCAGCAGCCCGCGGGACAAGTCCCCTTACAATGAGCAGTTCTTC. The chain couples TRBV13 to TRBJ2-1, with D possibly called TRBD1 or TRBD2 (6 bases each). With 5 bases removed from V and 4 bases from J, the gap between germline ends came to 18 bases. Germline CDR1 is PRHDT and CDR2 is FYEKMQ (reference sequence). The CDR3 sequence is 16 residues long.

The V and J genes are TRBV25-1 and TRBJ2-2; tentative D call: TRBD1 (5 bases). The length of the CDR3 is 13 residues. Per germline, CDR1 MGHDK and CDR2 SYGVNS. The V end lost 6 bases, the J end lost 4 bases, and 9 bases lay between the germline ends. The CDR3: CASRQDTTGELFF. The CDR3 nucleotides read TGTGCCAGCAGGCAGGACACCACCGGGGAGCTGTTTTTT.

The rearrangement joins TRBV6-5 to TRBJ2-1; 8 bases align to TRBD2. The trim removed 0 bases at V and 10 bases at J, leaving 5 bases unmatched. CDR1 and CDR2 (germline): MNHEY, SVGAGI. The CDR3 is 14 amino acids. The CDR3 loop is CASSYSSPGGEQFF. CDR3 bases: TGTGCCAGCAGTTACTCGAGCCCGGGAGGGGAGCAGTTCTTC.

V gene TRBV28 combines with J gene TRBJ1-5; D is uncertain. The germline gives CDR1 MDHEN, CDR2 SYDVKM. Trimming shortened V by 2 bases and J by 0 bases, and 11 bases separated the two germline ends. CDR3 length: 16 residues. CDR3 nucleotides: TGTGCCAGCAGTTTACGAGGGATCCGTAGCAATCAGCCCCAGCATTTT. It encodes CASSLRGIRSNQPQHF.

The CDR3 nucleotides read TGCGCCAGCAGCACAACGGGGGGGTCCTACAATGAGCAGTTCTTC. It is translated as CASSTTGGSYNEQFF. The chain employs TRBV5-1 and TRBJ2-1; 8 bases fit TRBD2. CDR1 and CDR2 from the germline V gene are SGHRS and YFSETQ. The CDR3 is 15 amino acids. The trim removed 4 bases at V and 1 base at J, leaving 4 bases unmatched.

J is TRBJ2-5 and V is TRBV11-2; D uncertain. The CDR3 runs to 14 residues. CDR1 is SGHAT, CDR2 FQNNGV, per germline. The ends were cut back, 3 bases at V and 0 bases at J, with 8 bases in the middle. The CDR3: CASSFTVYQETQYF. The CDR3 nucleotides read TGTGCCAGCAGCTTTACTGTGTACCAAGAGACCCAGTACTTC.

This clone was counted between two and nine times. The V call is TRBV28, the J call TRBJ2-2; 9 bases fit TRBD1. The CDR3 is 15 amino acids. V lost 3 bases and J lost 4; bases outside the gene matches: 3. Germline lookup yields CDR1 MDHEN and CDR2 SYDVKM. The CDR3 sequence: CASSFGQGFTGELFF. CDR3 DNA: TGTGCCAGCAGTTTCGGACAGGGGTTCACCGGGGAGCTGTTTTTT.